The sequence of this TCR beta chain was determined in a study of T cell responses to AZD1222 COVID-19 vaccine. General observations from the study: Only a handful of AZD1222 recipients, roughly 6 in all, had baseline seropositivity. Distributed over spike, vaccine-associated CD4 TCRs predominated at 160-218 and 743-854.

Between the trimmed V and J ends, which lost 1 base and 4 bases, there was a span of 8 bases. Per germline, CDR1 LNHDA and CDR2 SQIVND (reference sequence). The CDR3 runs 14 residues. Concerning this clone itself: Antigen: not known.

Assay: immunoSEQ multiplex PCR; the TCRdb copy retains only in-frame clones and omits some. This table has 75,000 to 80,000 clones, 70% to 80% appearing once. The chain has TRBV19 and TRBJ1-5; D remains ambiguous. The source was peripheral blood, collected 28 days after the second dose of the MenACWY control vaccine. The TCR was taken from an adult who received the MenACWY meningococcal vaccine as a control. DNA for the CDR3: TGTGCCAGTAGTATAGGAGGGATGAATCAGCCCCAGCATTTT. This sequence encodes CASSIGGMNQPQHF.